This T cell receptor beta chain was found in a study of technical replicates of blood from several donors. Looked up from germline, CDR1 is MNHEY and CDR2 is SMNVEV (reference sequence). The length of the CDR3 is 12 residues. Trimming took 9 bases from V and 7 from J, leaving 15 bases between them. This clone was seen only a few times. Using immunoSEQ multiplex PCR, the repertoire was profiled, and TCRdb retains in-frame clones only, with some absent. The profile covers roughly 92,000 clones, with roughly 95% appearing a single time and 0.34% taken by the ten largest. The chain is built from TRBV27 and TRBJ1-1; the D is unclear. The TCR was taken from a human donor in good health. Input material: T cells isolated from PBMCs. CDR3 nucleotide sequence: TGTGCCAGTCAGTCCGGGATAAGTGAAGCTTTCTTT. Translation gives CASQSGISEAFF.